This T cell receptor (beta chain) was sequenced for a study of T cell changes during pregnancy in multiple sclerosis. TCRdb's table, derived via immunoSEQ multiplex PCR, lists solely in-frame clones and lacks some. The sample holds about 40,000 clones, 80% to 90% seen once. CDR3 size: 15 residues. In germline, CDR1 is MNHNS, CDR2 SASEGT. The J segment lost 4 bases and the V segment lost 2 bases, leaving 5 bases of the junction unmatched. The clonotype comes from a female donor with multiple sclerosis, enrolled in a pregnancy study. The gene calls are TRBV6-1 and TRBJ1-2, with 9 bases fitting TRBD1. The sample was CD4+ T cells from peripheral blood mononuclear cells, taken after pregnancy. This CDR3 reads CASSERMGQGYGYTF. CDR3 sequence (DNA): TGTGCCAGCAGTGAACGTATGGGACAGGGCTATGGCTACACCTTC.